A selection of T cell receptor beta chains follows, all from one sample in a study of blood T cell repertoires in COVID-19. TCRdb's copy holds only in-frame clones and misses some; the assay was immunoSEQ multiplex PCR. There are hundreds of thousands of clones in the sample; around 84% occur only once, and 1.5% to 2% lies in the top ten. Input material: PBMCs or T cells enriched from blood (not recorded which). These receptors were taken from a woman between 45 and 60 years old who had recovered from COVID-19. The CDR3 runs from the conserved cysteine through the conserved F or W. A D gene is named only where the DNA matches it firmly. Some rows mark clone size as missing; the rest say once, few, many or name a class of expanded clone.

D,J,size,V,CDR3,DNA
.,TRBJ2-1,once,TRBV4-1,CASSHLGLVNEQFF,TGCGCCAGCAGCCACCTAGGACTTGTCAATGAGCAGTTCTTC
.,TRBJ2-6,.,TRBV5-1,CASSLAPGFAGANVLTF,TGCGCCAGCAGCTTGGCCCCAGGGTTCGCTGGGGCCAACGTCCTGACTTTC
TRBD1,TRBJ1-5,.,TRBV15,CATSRDPGGWYNQPQHF,TGTGCCACCAGCAGAGATCCAGGGGGCTGGTACAATCAGCCCCAGCATTTT
TRBD2,TRBJ2-1,.,TRBV11-1,CASSKLGLAGGEQFF,TGTGCCAGCAGCAAATTAGGACTAGCGGGAGGTGAGCAGTTCTTC
TRBD2,TRBJ2-7,.,TRBV3-1/TRBV3-2,CASSRGTSGRPNSYEQYF,TGTGCCAGCAGCCGCGGGACTAGCGGGAGGCCTAACTCCTACGAGCAGTACTTC
TRBD2,TRBJ2-5,.,TRBV5-5,CASSSGRWRETQYF,TGTGCCAGCAGCTCCGGGAGGTGGCGAGAGACCCAGTACTTC
TRBD2,TRBJ2-1,.,TRBV30,CAWRLAGGNEQFF,TGTGCCTGGAGACTAGCGGGAGGGAATGAGCAGTTCTTC
TRBD2,TRBJ2-2,.,TRBV9,CASSPRPGLAGTNTGELFF,TGTGCCAGCAGCCCCCGTCCCGGACTAGCGGGAACGAACACCGGGGAGCTGTTTTTT
.,TRBJ1-1,few,TRBV5-1,CASSSLTGINTEAFF,TGCGCCAGCAGCTCCCTAACAGGGATAAACACTGAAGCTTTCTTT
TRBD1,TRBJ2-1,.,TRBV19,CARIKEPGQFFSNSSNEQFF,TGTGCCAGAATTAAGGAACCGGGACAGTTCTTTTCTAACTCTAGCAATGAGCAGTTCTTC
.,TRBJ1-2,.,TRBV19,CASSREVSSMSYTF,TGTGCCAGTAGTAGGGAGGTATCTTCGATGAGCTACACCTTC
TRBD1,TRBJ2-5,.,TRBV28,CASSFLGQGQETQYF,TGTGCCAGCAGTTTTCTAGGACAGGGCCAAGAGACCCAGTACTTC
.,TRBJ1-2,.,TRBV6-7,CASSYRRVLYGYTF,TGTGCCAGCAGTTACCGCAGGGTTCTCTATGGCTACACCTTC
TRBD2,TRBJ2-3,.,TRBV7-9,CASSAIAGVLVTQYF,TGTGCCAGCAGCGCAATAGCGGGAGTCCTGGTTACGCAGTATTTT
TRBD2,TRBJ2-1,.,TRBV3-1/TRBV3-2,CASSQVVLAGIYNEQFF,TGTGCCAGCAGCCAAGTGGTTCTAGCGGGGATCTACAATGAGCAGTTCTTC
TRBD2,TRBJ2-3,.,TRBV2,CASSEAGTSARPQYF,TGTGCCAGCAGTGAAGCTGGGACTAGCGCGCGTCCGCAGTATTTT
.,TRBJ2-7,.,TRBV30,CAWSVPEKAGIQAF,TGTGCCTGGAGTGTACCAGAAAAAGCCGGGATCCAAGCATTC
.,TRBJ2-5,.,TRBV19,CASSTGQQETQYF,TGTGCCAGTAGTACCGGACAGCAAGAGACCCAGTACTTC
TRBD2,TRBJ2-7,.,TRBV28,CASSFTLAGGNPYEQYF,TGTGCCAGCAGTTTTACTCTAGCGGGAGGGAATCCCTACGAGCAGTACTTC
TRBD2,TRBJ2-7,.,TRBV30,CAWKTGGSYEQYF,TGTGCCTGGAAAACGGGGGGCTCCTACGAGCAGTACTTC
TRBD2,TRBJ2-1,.,TRBV10-3,CAINVAGGLDEQFF,TGTGCCATCAATGTAGCGGGAGGTTTGGATGAGCAGTTCTTC
TRBD2,TRBJ2-7,few,TRBV28,CASSLRGETYEQYF,TGTGCCAGCAGTTTACGGGGGGAGACCTACGAGCAGTACTTC
.,TRBJ1-4,.,TRBV7-2,CASSLNNRVGREKLFF,TGTGCCAGCAGCCTAAATAACCGAGTTGGTCGGGAAAAACTGTTTTTT
TRBD1,TRBJ1-5,.,TRBV2,CASSVTGGNQPQHF,TGTGCCAGCAGTGTGACAGGGGGCAATCAGCCCCAGCATTTT
.,TRBJ1-1,.,TRBV5-1,CASSLEGTMNTEAFF,TGCGCCAGCAGCTTGGAAGGGACTATGAACACTGAAGCTTTCTTT
.,TRBJ2-2,.,TRBV19,CASSNRAEDTGELFF,TGTGCCAGTAGTAACAGGGCTGAGGACACCGGGGAGCTGTTTTTT
.,TRBJ2-1,.,TRBV5-5,CASSSESPVVNEQFF,TGTGCCAGCAGCTCGGAGTCTCCTGTCGTCAATGAGCAGTTCTTC
TRBD2,TRBJ2-3,.,TRBV5-1,CASSFFGLAGVDTQYF,TGCGCCAGCAGCTTTTTCGGACTAGCGGGAGTGGATACGCAGTATTTT
.,TRBJ1-6,.,TRBV30,CAWSTRLTSSSYNSPLHF,TGTGCCTGGAGTACCAGACTGACTTCGAGCTCCTATAATTCACCCCTCCACTTT
.,TRBJ1-5,few,TRBV11-2,CASSLGGIGNQPQHF,TGTGCCAGCAGCTTAGGAGGGATCGGCAATCAGCCCCAGCATTTT
TRBD1,TRBJ1-1,.,TRBV6-5,CASTVTGGMNTEAFF,TGTGCCAGCACAGTGACAGGGGGAATGAACACTGAAGCTTTCTTT
.,TRBJ1-1,.,TRBV27,CASANRAEAFF,TGTGCCAGCGCAAACAGAGCTGAAGCTTTCTTT
TRBD2,TRBJ2-5,.,TRBV9,CASSVEGSGSAGQYF,TGTGCCAGCAGCGTAGAAGGTAGCGGGAGCGCGGGCCAGTACTTC
.,TRBJ2-3,.,TRBV28,CASSRTGLDTQYF,TGTGCCAGCAGTAGGACGGGATTAGATACGCAGTATTTT
TRBD1,TRBJ2-1,.,TRBV7-3,CASSSQGDNHNEQFF,TGTGCCAGCAGCTCCCAGGGGGACAACCACAATGAGCAGTTCTTC
.,TRBJ2-5,.,TRBV6-5,CASRAEETQYF,TGTGCCAGCAGGGCGGAAGAGACCCAGTACTTC
.,TRBJ2-1,.,TRBV11-2,CASSFKHPSNEQFF,TGTGCCAGCAGCTTTAAACACCCATCCAATGAGCAGTTCTTC
TRBD1,TRBJ2-1,few,TRBV5-1,CASSPTHGTGLDEQFF,TGCGCCAGCAGCCCAACTCACGGGACAGGGCTTGATGAGCAGTTCTTC
TRBD2,TRBJ2-7,.,TRBV7-9,CASSLAGSIAGPYEQYF,TGTGCCAGCAGCTTAGCGGGGTCAATAGCGGGTCCCTACGAGCAGTACTTC
TRBD2,TRBJ2-3,.,TRBV2,CASMREGMVDTQYF,TGTGCCAGCATGCGGGAGGGAATGGTAGATACGCAGTATTTT
TRBD1,TRBJ1-1,once,TRBV5-1,CASSLASDRATEAFF,TGCGCCAGCAGCTTGGCCTCGGACAGGGCCACTGAAGCTTTCTTT
TRBD1,TRBJ1-2,.,TRBV7-2,CASSWGPGQGNYGYTF,TGTGCCAGCAGCTGGGGGCCGGGACAGGGAAACTATGGCTACACCTTC
.,TRBJ2-5,.,TRBV5-4,CASSLKGETQYF,TGTGCCAGCAGCTTAAAGGGGGAGACCCAGTACTTC
.,TRBJ1-3,.,TRBV6-6,CASSYRGGSGNTIYF,TGTGCCAGCAGTTATCGGGGGGGCTCTGGAAACACCATATATTTT
.,TRBJ2-7,.,TRBV5-1,CASSLGSGTYEQYF,TGCGCCAGCAGCTTGGGTTCAGGGACCTACGAGCAGTACTTC
TRBD1,TRBJ1-3,.,TRBV5-1,CASSPGQGWSSGNTIYF,TGCGCCAGCAGCCCCGGACAGGGATGGAGCTCTGGAAACACCATATATTTT
.,TRBJ2-3,.,TRBV11-2,CASSLRGGGSATDTQYF,TGTGCCAGCAGCTTACGCGGGGGCGGGTCCGCGACAGATACGCAGTATTTT
TRBD1,TRBJ2-5,.,TRBV23-1,CASSQLRTGGLETQYF,TGCGCCAGCAGTCAATTAAGGACAGGGGGCTTGGAGACCCAGTACTTC
TRBD1,TRBJ2-7,.,TRBV2,CASSEGQGSYEQYF,TGTGCCAGCAGTGAAGGACAGGGATCCTACGAGCAGTACTTC